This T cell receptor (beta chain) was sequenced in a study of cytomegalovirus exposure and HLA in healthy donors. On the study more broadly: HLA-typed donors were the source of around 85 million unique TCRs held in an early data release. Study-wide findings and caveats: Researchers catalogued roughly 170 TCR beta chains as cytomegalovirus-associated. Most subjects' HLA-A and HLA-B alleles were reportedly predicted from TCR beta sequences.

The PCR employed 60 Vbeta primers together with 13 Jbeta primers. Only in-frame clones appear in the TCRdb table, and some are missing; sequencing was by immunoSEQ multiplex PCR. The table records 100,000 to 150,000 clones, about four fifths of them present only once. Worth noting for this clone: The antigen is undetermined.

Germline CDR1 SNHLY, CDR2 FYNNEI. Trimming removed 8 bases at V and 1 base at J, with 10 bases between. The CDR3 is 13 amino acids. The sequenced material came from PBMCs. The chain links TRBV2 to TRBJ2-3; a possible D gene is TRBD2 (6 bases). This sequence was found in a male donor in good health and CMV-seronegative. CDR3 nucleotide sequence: TGTGCCAGCGGCGGGGAGCGCACAGATACGCAGTATTTT. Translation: CASGGERTDTQYF.